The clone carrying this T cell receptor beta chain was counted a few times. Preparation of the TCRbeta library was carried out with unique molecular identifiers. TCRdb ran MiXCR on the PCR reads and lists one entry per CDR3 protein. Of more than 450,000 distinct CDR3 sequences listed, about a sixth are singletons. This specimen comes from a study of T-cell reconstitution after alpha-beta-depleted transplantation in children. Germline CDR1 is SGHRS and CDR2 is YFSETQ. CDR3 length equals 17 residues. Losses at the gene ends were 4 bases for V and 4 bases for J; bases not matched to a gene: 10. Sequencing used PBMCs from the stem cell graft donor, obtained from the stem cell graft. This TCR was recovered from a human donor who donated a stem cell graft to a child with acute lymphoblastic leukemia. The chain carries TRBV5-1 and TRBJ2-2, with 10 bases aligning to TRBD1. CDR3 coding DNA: TGCGCCAGCAGCCCTTTGCCGGGACAGGGGATCACCGGGGAGCTGTTTTTT. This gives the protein CASSPLPGQGITGELFF.